Sequencing of this T cell receptor (beta chain) was carried out in a study of cytomegalovirus exposure and HLA in healthy donors. Study-wide context: Falling in the Caucasian-associated ancestry cluster were approximately 86% of some 400 genotyped donors.

Use of 60 Vbeta and 13 Jbeta primers characterized the PCR. Generated by immunoSEQ multiplex PCR, the TCRdb table keeps only in-frame clones and is missing some. The sample includes over 110,000 clones, almost 80% of them seen just once. Details on this clone: Its matching antigen is unknown.

Study-level points and caveats: Across donors, most TCRs were seen rarely, yet some public ones were widespread. In a later analysis, TCR beta V- and J-gene trimming showed a link to a missense DCLRE1C variant. Highly shared sequence variants in one cluster were likely a sequencing artifact.

Germline lookup yields CDR1 SGDLS and CDR2 YYNGEE. The V and J ends lost 4 bases and 1 base respectively, with 2 bases between them. This CDR3 is built from 11 residues. The sample taken for sequencing was PBMCs. This receptor was identified in a man younger than 35 in good health and CMV-seronegative. The rearrangement uses TRBV9 and TRBJ2-5, with D uncertain. CDR3 sequence (DNA): TGTGCCAGCAGCCTCCAAGAGACCCAGTACTTC. It translates to CASSLQETQYF.